Below are 15 T cell receptor beta chains sequenced from a single sample in a study of OX40 agonist ivuxolimab in advanced cancers. Using immunoSEQ multiplex PCR, the repertoire was profiled, and TCRdb retains in-frame clones only, with some absent. The sample carries about 20,000 clones, around nine tenths recorded once. This specimen was CD4+ or CD8+ T cells sorted from blood, taken in a trial of the OX40 agonist ivuxolimab. These receptors came from an adult with an advanced solid tumor such as melanoma, head and neck, liver or kidney cancer.

This clone is a singleton in its sample. This chain joins TRBV15 and TRBJ2-3; D ambiguous. The CDR3 is made up of 15 amino acids. V was pared by 0 bases and J by 1 base, with 8 bases between. Germline CDR1 LNHNV, CDR2 YYDKDF (reference sequence). CDR3 sequence: CATSRDLLGTDTQYF. The CDR3 DNA reads as TGTGCCACCAGCAGAGATCTTTTGGGCACAGATACGCAGTATTTT.

The V call is TRBV6-1, the J call TRBJ2-5; D is unclear. The CDR3 is made up of 13 amino acids. Trimming took off 7 bases at V and 5 bases at J, with 14 bases between the two ends. From germline, CDR1 is MNHNS and CDR2 SASEGT. CDR3 sequence (DNA): TGTGCCAGCACAAACTATCCGGAGGAGACCCAGTACTTC. Translated: CASTNYPEETQYF.

The genes are TRBV4-1 and TRBJ2-3; 10 bases align to TRBD1. Germline CDR1 and CDR2: MGHRA and YSYEKL. J was trimmed by 4 bases and V by 6 bases; bases with no gene match: 10. The CDR3 extends over 16 amino acids. The CDR3 DNA follows: TGCGCCAGCAGTCGCTTATTGGGACAGGGGCCAGATACGCAGTATTTT. This sequence encodes CASSRLLGQGPDTQYF.

V usage is TRBV27 and J usage is TRBJ2-2, with 8 bases matching TRBD1. V was clipped by 6 bases and J by 3 bases; unmatched bases: 9. Germline CDR1 reads MNHEY; CDR2 reads SMNVEV (reference sequence). This CDR3 contains 16 residues. CDR3 bases: TGTGCCAGCAGGCCGCAGGGGGCTGGTTACACCGGGGAGCTGTTTTTT. This encodes CASRPQGAGYTGELFF.

The chain links TRBV19 to TRBJ1-1, with D unresolved. The V end was cut by 1 base, the J end by 4 bases, with 7 bases between. Germline values: CDR1 LNHDA, CDR2 SQIVND (reference sequence). The length of the CDR3 is 13 residues. The CDR3 DNA is TGTGCCAGTAGTATAGGCATCTCCACTGAAGCTTTCTTT. Translating it yields CASSIGISTEAFF.

This sequence joins TRBV29-1 and TRBJ1-3; D is undetermined. CDR1 SQVTM and CDR2 ANQGSEA come from the germline V gene. The ends were cut back, 5 bases at V and 0 bases at J, with 11 bases in the middle. The CDR3 has 14 amino acids. CDR3: CSVRGYSSGNTIYF. CDR3 coding DNA: TGCAGCGTTCGGGGTTACAGCTCTGGAAACACCATATATTTT.

The V call is TRBV2, the J call TRBJ2-3, with a possible D match to TRBD1 (6 bases). In germline, CDR1 is SNHLY, CDR2 FYNNEI. The CDR3 consists of 14 residues. The V and J ends lost 7 bases and 0 bases respectively, with 11 bases between them. CDR3 DNA: TGTGCCAGCATGGACAGAATGAGCACAGATACGCAGTATTTT. It yields the protein CASMDRMSTDTQYF.

The chain carries TRBV7-9 and TRBJ2-3; 7 bases line up with TRBD2. Germline V lookup: CDR1 SEHNR, CDR2 FQNEAQ (reference sequence). Losses at the gene ends were 10 bases for V and 0 bases for J; bases not matched to a gene: 10. The length of the CDR3 is 15 residues. The CDR3 nucleotides are TGTGCCATCCCGGGGGGATCGCCTAGCACAGATACGCAGTATTTT. Translating it yields CAIPGGSPSTDTQYF. The full variable domain, in which reference TRBV7-9 and TRBJ2-3 provide the parts outside the CDR3, is DTGVSQNPRHKITKRGQNVTFRCDPISEHNRLYWYRQTLGQGPEFLTYFQNEAQLEKSRLLSDRFSAERPKGSFSTLEIQRTEQGDSAMYLCAIPGGSPSTDTQYFGPGTRLTVL.

The chain has TRBV30 and TRBJ2-1; TRBD2 agrees at 7 bases. This CDR3 spans 15 amino acids. V lost 5 bases, J lost 0 bases, and 7 bases stayed unmatched. Germline V gives CDR1 GTSNPN, CDR2 SVGIG (reference sequence). For the CDR3, the DNA is TGTGCCTGGGATCCCTTAGCGGGCTCCTACAATGAGCAGTTCTTC. Translated, it gives CAWDPLAGSYNEQFF.

The V call is TRBV7-2, the J call TRBJ1-5, with TRBD1 identical over 8 bases. CDR3 size: 18 residues. Trimming took 2 bases from V and 0 from J; bases not matched to a gene: 9. Germline values: CDR1 SGHTA, CDR2 FQGNSA. The CDR3 coding sequence is TGTGCCAGCAGCTTACAGTCAGGGGGCAACCATAGCAATCAGCCCCAGCATTTT. As protein: CASSLQSGGNHSNQPQHF.

The chain links TRBV6-1 to TRBJ2-1, with TRBD2 matching over 12 bases. There are 17 residues in the CDR3. Germline CDR1 and CDR2: MNHNS and SASEGT. Losses at the gene ends were 3 bases for V and 2 bases for J; bases not matched to a gene: 5. CDR3 coding DNA: TGTGCCAGCAGTGAGGAGTCTAGCGGGGGGGCCTACAATGAGCAGTTCTTC. Translating it yields CASSEESSGGAYNEQFF.

The rearrangement joins TRBV7-9 to TRBJ1-2; no firm D call. This CDR3 region has 13 residues. CDR1 is SEHNR and CDR2 is FQNEAQ in the germline V gene (reference sequence). Between the trimmed V and J ends, which lost 2 bases and 4 bases, there was a span of 8 bases. The CDR3 loop is CASSLRDIYGYTF. Here the CDR3 DNA reads TGTGCCAGCAGCTTACGAGACATCTATGGCTACACCTTC.

The chain joins TRBV7-9 to TRBJ2-6; D unclear. This CDR3 is 15 amino acids long. V shed 5 bases and J shed 0 bases, with 8 bases lying between them. In germline, CDR1 is SEHNR, CDR2 FQNEAQ (reference sequence). CDR3 in DNA: TGTGCCAGCAGCCGTCAATTCTCTGGGGCCAACGTCCTGACTTTC. It yields the protein CASSRQFSGANVLTF.

The chain has TRBV5-1 and TRBJ2-5, with TRBD2 matching 8 bases. Trimming cost V 7 bases and J 2 bases; bases outside gene matches: 7. The germline gives CDR1 SGHRS, CDR2 YFSETQ. The CDR3 totals 14 residues. The CDR3 region is CASSSGSQQETQYF. The CDR3, as DNA: TGCGCCAGCTCCAGCGGGAGCCAACAAGAGACCCAGTACTTC.

The J gene is TRBJ2-3, the V gene TRBV29-1, with D possibly matching TRBD2 (6 bases). V lost 7 bases, J lost 1 base, and 12 bases lay in between. The CDR3 has 13 residues. Germline V CDR1 and CDR2: SQVTM, ANQGSEA. The CDR3: CSGNGGGTDTQYF. In DNA, the CDR3 is TGCAGCGGGAACGGGGGAGGCACAGATACGCAGTATTTT.